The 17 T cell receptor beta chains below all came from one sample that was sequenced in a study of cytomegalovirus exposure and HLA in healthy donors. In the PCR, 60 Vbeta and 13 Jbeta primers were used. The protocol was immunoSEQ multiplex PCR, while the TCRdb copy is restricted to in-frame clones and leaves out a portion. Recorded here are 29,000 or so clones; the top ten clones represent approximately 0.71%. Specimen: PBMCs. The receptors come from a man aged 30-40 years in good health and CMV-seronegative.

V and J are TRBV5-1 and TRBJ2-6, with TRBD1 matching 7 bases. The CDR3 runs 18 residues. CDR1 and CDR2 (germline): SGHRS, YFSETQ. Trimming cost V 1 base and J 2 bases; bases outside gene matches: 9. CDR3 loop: CASSLSLSTGAGANVLTF. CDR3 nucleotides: TGCGCCAGCAGCTTGTCCTTATCAACAGGGGCTGGGGCCAACGTCCTGACTTTC.

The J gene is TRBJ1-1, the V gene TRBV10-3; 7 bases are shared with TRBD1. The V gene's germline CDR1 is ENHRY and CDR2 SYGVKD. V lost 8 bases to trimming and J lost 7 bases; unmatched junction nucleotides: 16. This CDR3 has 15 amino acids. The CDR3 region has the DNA TGTGCCATCCTCAGCGGCGACAGGGTAAGCGATGAAGCTTTCTTT. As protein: CAILSGDRVSDEAFF.

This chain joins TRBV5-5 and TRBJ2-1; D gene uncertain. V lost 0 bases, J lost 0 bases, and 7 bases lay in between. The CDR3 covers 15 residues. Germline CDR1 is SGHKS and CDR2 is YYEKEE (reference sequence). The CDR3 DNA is TGTGCCAGCAGCTTGGCCGCTAGCTCCTACAATGAGCAGTTCTTC. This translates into CASSLAASSYNEQFF.

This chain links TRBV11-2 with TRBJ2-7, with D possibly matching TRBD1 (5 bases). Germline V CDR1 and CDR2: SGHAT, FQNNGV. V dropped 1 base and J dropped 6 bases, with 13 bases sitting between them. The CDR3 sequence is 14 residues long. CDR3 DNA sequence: TGTGCCAGCAGCTTAGTTAGGGGCACGTTCGAGCAGTACTTC. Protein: CASSLVRGTFEQYF.

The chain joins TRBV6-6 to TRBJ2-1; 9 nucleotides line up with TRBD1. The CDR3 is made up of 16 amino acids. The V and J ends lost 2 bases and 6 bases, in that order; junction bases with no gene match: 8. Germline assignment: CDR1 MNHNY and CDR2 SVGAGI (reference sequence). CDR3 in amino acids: CASSYLGTGIFNEQFF. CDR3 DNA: TGTGCCAGCAGTTACCTCGGGACAGGGATCTTCAATGAGCAGTTCTTC.

CDR3: CSVQGGLAGGPDTQYF. The CDR3 nucleotides read TGCAGCGTCCAAGGGGGACTAGCGGGAGGGCCAGATACGCAGTATTTT. The chain joins TRBV29-1 to TRBJ2-3, with 16 bases lining up with TRBD2. The CDR3 extends over 16 amino acids. Germline CDR1 reads SQVTM; CDR2 reads ANQGSEA. After removal of 6 bases from V and 4 bases from J, the junction contained 7 bases not matched to a gene.

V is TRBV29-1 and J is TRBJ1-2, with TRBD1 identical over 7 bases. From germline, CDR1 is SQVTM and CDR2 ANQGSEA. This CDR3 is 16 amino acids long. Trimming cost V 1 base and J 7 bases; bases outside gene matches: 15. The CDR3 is CSVEGTGALAAGGYTF. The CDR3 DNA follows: TGCAGCGTTGAAGGGACAGGAGCATTAGCGGCGGGTGGCTACACCTTC.

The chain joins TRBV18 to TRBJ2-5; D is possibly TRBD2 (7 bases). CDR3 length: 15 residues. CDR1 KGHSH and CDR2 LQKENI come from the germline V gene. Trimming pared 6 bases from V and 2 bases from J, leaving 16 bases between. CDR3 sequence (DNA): TGTGCCAGCTCCCTGATGGGGGGGCCGCAAGAGACCCAGTACTTC. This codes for CASSLMGGPQETQYF.

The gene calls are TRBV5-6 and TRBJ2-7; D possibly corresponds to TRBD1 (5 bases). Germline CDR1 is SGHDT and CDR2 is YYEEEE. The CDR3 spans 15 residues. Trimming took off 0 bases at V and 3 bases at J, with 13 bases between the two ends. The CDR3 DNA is TGTGCCAGCAGCTTGGAGTCTAGGGGCCTCTACGAGCAGTACTTC. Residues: CASSLESRGLYEQYF.

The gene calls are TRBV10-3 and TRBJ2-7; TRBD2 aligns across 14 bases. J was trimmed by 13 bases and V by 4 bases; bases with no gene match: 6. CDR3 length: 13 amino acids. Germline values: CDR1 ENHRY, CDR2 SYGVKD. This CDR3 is CAISGTSGGQFYF. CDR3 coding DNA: TGTGCCATCAGTGGGACTAGCGGGGGGCAATTCTACTTC.

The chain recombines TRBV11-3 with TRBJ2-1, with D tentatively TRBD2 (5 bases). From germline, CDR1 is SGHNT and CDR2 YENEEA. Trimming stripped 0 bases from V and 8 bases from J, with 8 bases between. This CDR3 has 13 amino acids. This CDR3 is CASSLDGIYEQFF. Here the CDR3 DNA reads TGTGCCAGCAGCTTAGACGGGATATATGAGCAGTTCTTC. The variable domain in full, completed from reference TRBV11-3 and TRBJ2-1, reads EAGVVQSPRYKIIEKKQPVAFWCNPISGHNTLYWYLQNLGQGPELLIRYENEEAVDDSQLPKDRFSAERLKGVDSTLKIQPAELGDSAVYLCASSLDGIYEQFFGPGTRLTVL.

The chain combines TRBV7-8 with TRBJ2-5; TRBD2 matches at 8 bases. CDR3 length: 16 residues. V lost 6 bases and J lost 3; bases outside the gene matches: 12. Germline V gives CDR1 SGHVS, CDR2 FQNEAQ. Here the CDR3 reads CASRRSRGALEETQYF. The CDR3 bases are TGTGCCAGCAGACGCTCGCGGGGGGCCCTTGAAGAGACCCAGTACTTC.

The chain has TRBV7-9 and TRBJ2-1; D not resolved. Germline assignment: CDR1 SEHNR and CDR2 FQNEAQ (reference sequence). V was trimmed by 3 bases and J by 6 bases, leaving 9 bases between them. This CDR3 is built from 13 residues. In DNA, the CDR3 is TGTGCCAGCAGCTTTGGGCCTTCCAATGAGCAGTTCTTC. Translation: CASSFGPSNEQFF.

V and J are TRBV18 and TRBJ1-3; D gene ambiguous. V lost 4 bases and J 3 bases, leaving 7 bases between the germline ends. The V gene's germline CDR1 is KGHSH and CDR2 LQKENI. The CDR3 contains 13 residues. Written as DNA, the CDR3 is TGTGCCAGCTCACTGGGAGTTGGAAACACCATATATTTT. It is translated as CASSLGVGNTIYF.

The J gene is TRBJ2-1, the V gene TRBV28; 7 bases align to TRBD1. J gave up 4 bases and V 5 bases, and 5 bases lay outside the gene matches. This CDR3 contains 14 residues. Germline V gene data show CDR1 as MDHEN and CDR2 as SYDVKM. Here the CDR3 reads CASSPGTAYNEQFF. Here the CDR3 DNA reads TGTGCCAGCAGTCCCGGGACAGCTTACAATGAGCAGTTCTTC.

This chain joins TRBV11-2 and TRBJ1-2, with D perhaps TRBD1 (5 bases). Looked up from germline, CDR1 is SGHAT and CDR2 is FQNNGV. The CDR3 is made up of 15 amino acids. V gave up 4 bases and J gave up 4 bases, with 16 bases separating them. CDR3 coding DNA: TGTGCCAGCAGCTCAATATGGAGGGGCTCCTATGGCTACACCTTC. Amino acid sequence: CASSSIWRGSYGYTF.

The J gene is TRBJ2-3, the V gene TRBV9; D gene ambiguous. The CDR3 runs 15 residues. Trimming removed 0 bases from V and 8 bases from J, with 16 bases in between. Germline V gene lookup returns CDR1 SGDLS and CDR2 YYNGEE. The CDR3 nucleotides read TGTGCCAGCAGCGTAGGAGGCGGAATGGATACTACGCAGTATTTT. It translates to CASSVGGGMDTTQYF.